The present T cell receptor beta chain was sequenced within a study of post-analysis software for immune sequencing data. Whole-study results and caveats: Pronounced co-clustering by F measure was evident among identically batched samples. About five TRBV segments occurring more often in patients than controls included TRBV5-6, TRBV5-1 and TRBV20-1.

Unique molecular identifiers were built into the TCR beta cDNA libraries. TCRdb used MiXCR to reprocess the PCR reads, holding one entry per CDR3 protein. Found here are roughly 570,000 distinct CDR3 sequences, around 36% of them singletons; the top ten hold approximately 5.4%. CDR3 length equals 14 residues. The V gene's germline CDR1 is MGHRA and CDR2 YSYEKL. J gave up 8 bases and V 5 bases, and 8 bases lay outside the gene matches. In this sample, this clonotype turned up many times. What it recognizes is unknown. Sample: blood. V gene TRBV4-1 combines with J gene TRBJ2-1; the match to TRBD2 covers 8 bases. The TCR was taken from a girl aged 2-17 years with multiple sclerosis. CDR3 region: CASSAPGLVHEQFF. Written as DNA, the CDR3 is TGCGCCAGCAGCGCCCCGGGACTAGTTCATGAGCAGTTCTTC.